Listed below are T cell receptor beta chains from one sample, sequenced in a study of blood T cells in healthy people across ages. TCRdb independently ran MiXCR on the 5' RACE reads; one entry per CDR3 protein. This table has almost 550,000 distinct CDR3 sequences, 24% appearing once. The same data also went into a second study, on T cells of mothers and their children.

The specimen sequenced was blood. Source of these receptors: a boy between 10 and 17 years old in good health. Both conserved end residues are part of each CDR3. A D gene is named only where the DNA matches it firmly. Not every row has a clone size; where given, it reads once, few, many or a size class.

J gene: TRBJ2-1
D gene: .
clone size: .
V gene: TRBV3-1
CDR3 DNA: TGTGCCAGCAGCCAAGATCTATCCTACAGTGAGCAGTTCTTC
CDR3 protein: CASSQDLSYSEQFF

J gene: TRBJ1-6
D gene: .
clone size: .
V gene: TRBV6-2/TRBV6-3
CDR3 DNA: TGTGCCAGCAGAGGGGAACCCAGGAATTCACCCCTCCACTTT
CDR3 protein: CASRGEPRNSPLHF

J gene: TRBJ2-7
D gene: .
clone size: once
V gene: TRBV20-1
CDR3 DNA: TGCAGCGCTAGCCAGACTCAAATTTACGAGCAGTACTTC
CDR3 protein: CSASQTQIYEQYF

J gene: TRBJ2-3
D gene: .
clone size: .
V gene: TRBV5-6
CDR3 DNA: TGTGCCAGCAGCTTACTAGTGGGAAGCGATACGCAGTATTTT
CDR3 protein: CASSLLVGSDTQYF

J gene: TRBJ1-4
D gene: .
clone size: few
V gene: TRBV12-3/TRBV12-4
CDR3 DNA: TGTGCCAGCAGTCTACAGGCAAATAATGAAAAACTGTTTTTT
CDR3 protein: CASSLQANNEKLFF

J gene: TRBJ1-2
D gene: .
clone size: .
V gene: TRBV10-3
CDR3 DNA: TGTGGCATCAGTGACCTGTACGGCTACACCTTC
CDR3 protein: CGISDLYGYTF

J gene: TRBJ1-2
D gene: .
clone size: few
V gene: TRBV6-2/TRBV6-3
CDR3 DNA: TGTGCCAGCAGTTACGTCTGGGACGGCCAATATGGCTACACCTTC
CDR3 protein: CASSYVWDGQYGYTF

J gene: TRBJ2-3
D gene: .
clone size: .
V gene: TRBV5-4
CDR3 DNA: TGTGCCAGCAGCTACACTAGCACAGATACGCAGTATTTT
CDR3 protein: CASSYTSTDTQYF

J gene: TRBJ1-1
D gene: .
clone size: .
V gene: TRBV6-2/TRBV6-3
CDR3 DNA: TGTGCCAGCAGTTACTCGTTGGAGTGGGTTACTGAAGCTTTCTTT
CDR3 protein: CASSYSLEWVTEAFF

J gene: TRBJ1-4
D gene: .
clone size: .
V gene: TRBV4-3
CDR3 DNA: TGCGCCAGTACGGTCGTGGATCATCCTAATGAAAAACTGTTTTTT
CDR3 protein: CASTVVDHPNEKLFF

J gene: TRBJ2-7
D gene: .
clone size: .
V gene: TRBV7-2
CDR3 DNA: TGTGCCAGCAGCTTAGGGAGACTCTACGAGCAGTACTTC
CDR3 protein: CASSLGRLYEQYF

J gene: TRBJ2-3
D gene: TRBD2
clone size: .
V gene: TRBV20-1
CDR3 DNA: TGCAGTGCTAGAGATCTAGCGGGAGGGTGGGATACGCAGTATTTT
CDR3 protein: CSARDLAGGWDTQYF

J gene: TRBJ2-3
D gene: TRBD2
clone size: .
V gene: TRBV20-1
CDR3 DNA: TGCAGTGCTAGACCTAGCGGGAGAATCGGAGATACGCAGTATTTT
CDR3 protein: CSARPSGRIGDTQYF

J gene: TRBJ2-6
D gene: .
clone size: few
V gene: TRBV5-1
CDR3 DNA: TGCGCCAGCAGCCCGGCGGGCTCTGGGGCCAACGTCCTGACTTTC
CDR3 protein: CASSPAGSGANVLTF

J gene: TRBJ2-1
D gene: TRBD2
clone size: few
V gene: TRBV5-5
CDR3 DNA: TGTGCCAGCAGCTGGGCGGTAGCGGGGGAAATTTACAATGAGCAGTTCTTC
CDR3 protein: CASSWAVAGEIYNEQFF

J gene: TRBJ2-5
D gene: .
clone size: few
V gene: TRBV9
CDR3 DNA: TGTGCCAGCAGCGTAGCTATCGGGGAGCAGTACTTC
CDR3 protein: CASSVAIGEQYF

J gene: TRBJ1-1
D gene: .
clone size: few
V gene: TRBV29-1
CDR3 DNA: TGCAGCGTTGTCGTTCCGAACACTGAAGCTTTCTTT
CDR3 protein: CSVVVPNTEAFF

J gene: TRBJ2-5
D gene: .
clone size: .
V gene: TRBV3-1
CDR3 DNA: TGTGCCAGCAGCCAAACCCGAGGCGGGCAGTACTTC
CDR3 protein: CASSQTRGGQYF

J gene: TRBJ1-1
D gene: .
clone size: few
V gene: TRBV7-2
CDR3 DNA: TGTGCCAGCAGCTTAGGGACATGGGACATCACTGAAGCTTTCTTT
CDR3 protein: CASSLGTWDITEAFF

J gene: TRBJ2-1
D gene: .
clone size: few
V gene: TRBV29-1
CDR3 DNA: TGCAGCCACCGATTCCAGTATGAGCAGTTCTTC
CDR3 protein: CSHRFQYEQFF

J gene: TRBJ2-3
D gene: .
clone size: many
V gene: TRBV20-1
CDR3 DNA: TGCAGTGCTAGTTGGGTGGTCGGCACAGATACGCAGTATTTT
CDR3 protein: CSASWVVGTDTQYF

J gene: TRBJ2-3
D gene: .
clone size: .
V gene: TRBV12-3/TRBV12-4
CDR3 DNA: TGTGCCAGCAGTGGGGGGTCTCGGTCTGGGTCAGATACGCAGTATTTT
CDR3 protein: CASSGGSRSGSDTQYF

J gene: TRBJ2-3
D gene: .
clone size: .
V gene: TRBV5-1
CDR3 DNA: TGCGCCAGCAGACACCCCGTCACAGATACGCAGTATTTT
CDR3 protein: CASRHPVTDTQYF

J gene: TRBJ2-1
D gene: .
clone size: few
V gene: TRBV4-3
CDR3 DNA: TGCGCCAGCAGCCAATTTCTCACGCCTAGCCCCAATGAGCAGTTCTTC
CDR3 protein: CASSQFLTPSPNEQFF

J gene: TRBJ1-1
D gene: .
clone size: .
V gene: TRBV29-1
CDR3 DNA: TGCAGCGTTGAACCAGGGACCTCTGAAGCTTTCTTT
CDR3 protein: CSVEPGTSEAFF

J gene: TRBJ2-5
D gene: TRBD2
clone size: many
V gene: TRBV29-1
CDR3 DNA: TGCAGCGTTGTTTCGGGGGGAGAAGAGACCCAGTACTTC
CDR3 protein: CSVVSGGEETQYF

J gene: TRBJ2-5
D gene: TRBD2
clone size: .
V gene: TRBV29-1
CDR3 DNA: TGCAGCGTGGTACTAGCGGGAGGTGGGGAGACCCAGTACTTC
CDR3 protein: CSVVLAGGGETQYF

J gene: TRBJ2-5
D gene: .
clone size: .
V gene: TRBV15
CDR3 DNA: TGTGCCACCAGCAGAGATGTCCGGGGGGCCCAAGAGACCCAGTACTTC
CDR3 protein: CATSRDVRGAQETQYF

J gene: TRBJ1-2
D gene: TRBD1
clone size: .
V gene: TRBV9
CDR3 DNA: TGTGCCAGCAGGGGGACAGGGCTTCGGGATAATTATGGCTACACCTTC
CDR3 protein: CASRGTGLRDNYGYTF

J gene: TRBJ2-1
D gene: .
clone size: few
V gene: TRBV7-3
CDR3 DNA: TGTGCCAGCAGCTCGGGACCCCCACCTAACAATGAGCAGTTCTTC
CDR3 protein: CASSSGPPPNNEQFF

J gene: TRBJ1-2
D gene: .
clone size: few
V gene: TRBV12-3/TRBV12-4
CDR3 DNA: TGTGCCAGCAGTTTGGGCCACTCCGGCTATGGCTACACCTTC
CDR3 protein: CASSLGHSGYGYTF

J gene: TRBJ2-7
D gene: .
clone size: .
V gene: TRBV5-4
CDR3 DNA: TGTGCCAGCAGCGGGACTGCCCCCTACGAGCAGTACTTC
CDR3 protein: CASSGTAPYEQYF

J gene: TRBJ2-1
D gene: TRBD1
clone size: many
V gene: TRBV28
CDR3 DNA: TGTGCCACACGGACAGGCCCCCCAAACAATGAGCAGTTCTTC
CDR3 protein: CATRTGPPNNEQFF

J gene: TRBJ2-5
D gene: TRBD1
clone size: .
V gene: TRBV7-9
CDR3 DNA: TGTGCCAGCAGCCCTACTACCCAGGGGGCCCAGTACTTC
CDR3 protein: CASSPTTQGAQYF

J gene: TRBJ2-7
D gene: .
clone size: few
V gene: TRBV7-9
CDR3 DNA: TGTGCCAGCAGCCCGGCGAAGGCACAGCAGTACTTC
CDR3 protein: CASSPAKAQQYF

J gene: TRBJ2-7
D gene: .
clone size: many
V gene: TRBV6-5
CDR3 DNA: TGTGCCAGCAGTTATTCTGGGGGCGAGCAGTACTTC
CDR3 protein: CASSYSGGEQYF

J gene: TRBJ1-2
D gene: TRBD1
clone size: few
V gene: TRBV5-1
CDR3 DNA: TGCGCCAGCAGCTTTGGACAGGGGACCAATCACTACACCTTC
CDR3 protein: CASSFGQGTNHYTF

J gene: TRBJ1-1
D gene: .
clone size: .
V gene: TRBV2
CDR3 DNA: TGTGCCAGCAGTGATTGGGGTACTGAAGCTTTCTTT
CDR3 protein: CASSDWGTEAFF

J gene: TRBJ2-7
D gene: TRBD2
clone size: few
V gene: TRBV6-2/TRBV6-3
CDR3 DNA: TGTGCCAGCAGTTACTCGAACCTTCCACCACAGCGGGGCCCCTACGAGCAGTACTTC
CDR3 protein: CASSYSNLPPQRGPYEQYF

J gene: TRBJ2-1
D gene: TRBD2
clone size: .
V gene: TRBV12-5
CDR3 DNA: TGTGCTAGTGGTTTGGTGATCAGCGGGACCTACAATGAGCAGTTCTTC
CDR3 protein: CASGLVISGTYNEQFF